This entry describes one TCR beta chain. The sample belongs to a study of blood T cell repertoires in COVID-19. Study in general: COVID-19 samples collected from the United States, Italy and Spain covered acute and convalescent phases. Nucleic acid was either cDNA or gDNA, and it came from T cells, B-cell-depleted T cells, or PBMCs.

Seattle-derived patients entered the study during active infection and were followed longitudinally. With 6 bases removed from V and 0 bases from J, the gap between germline ends came to 11 bases. CDR1 and CDR2 (germline): KGHSH, LQKENI. There are 15 residues in the CDR3. As processed by the authors: Amplification of reference gene primers was used by the study to estimate nucleated cell counts. Assay used: immunoSEQ multiplex PCR; TCRdb lists only in-frame clones, some missing. V, J and clone size reflect that table, while D and trimming were determined from the DNA. The top ten clones hold about 12% of a sample with some 200,000 clones, 81% of them seen once.

The chain employs TRBV18 and TRBJ1-4; no clear D gene. The sequence was collected from a woman older than 75 with COVID-19, enrolled during active disease. Sequenced: peripheral blood. The CDR3 nucleotides are TGTGCCAGCTCCCGCAGACAAGCAACTAATGAAAAACTGTTTTTT. It is translated as CASSRRQATNEKLFF.